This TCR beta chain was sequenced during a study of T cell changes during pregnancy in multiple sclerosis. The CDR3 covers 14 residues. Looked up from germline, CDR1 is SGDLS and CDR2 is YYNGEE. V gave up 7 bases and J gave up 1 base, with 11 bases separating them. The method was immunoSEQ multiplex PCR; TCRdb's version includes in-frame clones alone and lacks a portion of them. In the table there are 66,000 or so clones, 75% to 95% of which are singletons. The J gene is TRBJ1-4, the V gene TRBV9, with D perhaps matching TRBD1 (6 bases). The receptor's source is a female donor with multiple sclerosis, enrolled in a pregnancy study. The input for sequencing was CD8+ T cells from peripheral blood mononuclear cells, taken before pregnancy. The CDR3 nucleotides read TGTGCCAGCGGATGGACAGAAACTAATGAAAAACTGTTTTTT. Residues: CASGWTETNEKLFF.